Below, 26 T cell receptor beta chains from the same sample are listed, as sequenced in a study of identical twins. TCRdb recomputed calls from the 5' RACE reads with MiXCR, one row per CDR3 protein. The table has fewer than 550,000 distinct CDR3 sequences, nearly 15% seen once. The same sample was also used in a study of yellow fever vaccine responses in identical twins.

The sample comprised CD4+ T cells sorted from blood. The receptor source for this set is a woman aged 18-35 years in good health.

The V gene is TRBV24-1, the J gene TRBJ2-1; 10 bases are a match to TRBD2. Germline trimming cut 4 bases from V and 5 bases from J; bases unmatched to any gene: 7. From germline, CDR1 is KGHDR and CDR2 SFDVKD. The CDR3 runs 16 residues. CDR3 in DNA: TGTGCCACCAGTGACTCTCTAGCGGGAGTGAACAATGAGCAGTTCTTC. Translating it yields CATSDSLAGVNNEQFF.

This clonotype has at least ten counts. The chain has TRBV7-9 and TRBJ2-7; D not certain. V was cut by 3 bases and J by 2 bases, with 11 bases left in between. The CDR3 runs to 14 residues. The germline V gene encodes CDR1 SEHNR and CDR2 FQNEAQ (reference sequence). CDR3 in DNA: TGTGCCAGCAGCTTTTCCCAGCATACCTACGAGCAGTACTTC. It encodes CASSFSQHTYEQYF.

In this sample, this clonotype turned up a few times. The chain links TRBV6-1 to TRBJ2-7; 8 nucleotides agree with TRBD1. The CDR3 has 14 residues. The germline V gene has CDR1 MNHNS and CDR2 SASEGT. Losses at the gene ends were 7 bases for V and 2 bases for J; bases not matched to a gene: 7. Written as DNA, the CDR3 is TGTGCCAGCACCAGACAGGGGAAAGCCTACGAGCAGTACTTC. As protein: CASTRQGKAYEQYF.

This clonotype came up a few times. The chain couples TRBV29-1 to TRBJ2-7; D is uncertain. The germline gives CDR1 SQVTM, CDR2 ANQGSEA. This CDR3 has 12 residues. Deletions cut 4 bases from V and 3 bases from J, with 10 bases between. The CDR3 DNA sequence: TGCAGCGTTGGTTCAGGCGGCTACGAGCAGTACTTC. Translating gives CSVGSGGYEQYF.

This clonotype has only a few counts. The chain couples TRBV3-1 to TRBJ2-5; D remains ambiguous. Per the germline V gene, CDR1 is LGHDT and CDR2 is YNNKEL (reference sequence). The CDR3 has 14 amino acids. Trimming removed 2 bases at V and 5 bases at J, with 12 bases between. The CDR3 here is CASSQNLLGETQYF. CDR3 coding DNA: TGTGCCAGCAGCCAAAACTTGTTGGGGGAGACCCAGTACTTC.

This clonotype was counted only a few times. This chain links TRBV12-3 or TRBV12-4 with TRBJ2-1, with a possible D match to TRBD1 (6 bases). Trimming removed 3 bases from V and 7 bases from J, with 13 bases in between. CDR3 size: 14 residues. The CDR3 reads CASSFQLTGNEQFF. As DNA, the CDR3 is TGTGCCAGCAGTTTCCAACTAACAGGGAATGAGCAGTTCTTC.

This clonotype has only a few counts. The CDR3 bases are TGTGCCAGCAGTTTGGGGGCTAGCGGGAGTTATGAGCAGTTCTTC. Translated, it gives CASSLGASGSYEQFF. The gene calls are TRBV12-3 or TRBV12-4 and TRBJ2-1; 10 positions match TRBD2. The CDR3 is 15 residues long. Germline trimming cut 3 bases from V and 8 bases from J; bases unmatched to any gene: 7.

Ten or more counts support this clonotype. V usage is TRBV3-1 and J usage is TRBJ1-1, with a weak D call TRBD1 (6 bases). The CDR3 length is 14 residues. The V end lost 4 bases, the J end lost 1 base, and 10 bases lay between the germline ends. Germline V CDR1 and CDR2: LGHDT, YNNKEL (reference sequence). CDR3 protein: CASSPGGGNTEAFF. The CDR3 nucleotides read TGTGCCAGCAGCCCGGGGGGCGGGAACACTGAAGCTTTCTTT.

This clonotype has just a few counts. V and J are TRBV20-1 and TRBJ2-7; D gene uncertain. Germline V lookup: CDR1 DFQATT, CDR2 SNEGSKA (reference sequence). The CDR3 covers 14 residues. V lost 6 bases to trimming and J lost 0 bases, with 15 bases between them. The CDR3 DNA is TGCAGTGCCCCTCCCGGGCCGAGCTCCTACGAGCAGTACGTC. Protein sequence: CSAPPGPSSYEQYV.

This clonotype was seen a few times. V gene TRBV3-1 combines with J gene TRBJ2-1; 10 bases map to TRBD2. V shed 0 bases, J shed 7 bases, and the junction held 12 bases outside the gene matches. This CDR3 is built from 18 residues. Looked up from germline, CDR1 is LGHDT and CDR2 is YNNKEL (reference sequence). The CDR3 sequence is CASSQDPTPSGRGNEQFF. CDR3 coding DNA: TGTGCCAGCAGCCAAGACCCCACCCCCAGCGGGAGGGGAAATGAGCAGTTCTTC.

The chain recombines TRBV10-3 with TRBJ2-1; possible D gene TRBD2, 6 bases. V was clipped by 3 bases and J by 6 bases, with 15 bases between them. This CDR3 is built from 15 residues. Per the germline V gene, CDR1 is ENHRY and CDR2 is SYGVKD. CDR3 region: CAISDSFSGGNEQFF. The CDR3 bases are TGTGCCATCAGTGACAGTTTTAGCGGTGGCAATGAGCAGTTCTTC.

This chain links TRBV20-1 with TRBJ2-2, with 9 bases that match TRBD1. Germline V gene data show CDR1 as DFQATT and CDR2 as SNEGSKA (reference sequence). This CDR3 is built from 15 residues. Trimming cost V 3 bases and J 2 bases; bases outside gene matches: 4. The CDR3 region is CSARGGQGNTGELFF. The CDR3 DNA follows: TGCAGTGCTAGGGGGGGACAGGGTAACACCGGGGAGCTGTTTTTT.

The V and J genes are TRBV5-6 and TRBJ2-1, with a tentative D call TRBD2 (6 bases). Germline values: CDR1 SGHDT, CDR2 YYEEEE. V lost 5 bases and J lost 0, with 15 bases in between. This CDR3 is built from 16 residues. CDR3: CASREDGLNSYNEQFF. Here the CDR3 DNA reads TGTGCCAGCAGGGAAGACGGACTAAACTCCTACAATGAGCAGTTCTTC.

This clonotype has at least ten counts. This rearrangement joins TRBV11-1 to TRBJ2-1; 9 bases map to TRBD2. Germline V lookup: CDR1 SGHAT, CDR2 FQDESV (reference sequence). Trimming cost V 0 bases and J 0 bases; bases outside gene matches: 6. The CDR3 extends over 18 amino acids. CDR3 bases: TGTGCCAGCAGCTTAGCTAGCGGGAGCGTAAGCTCCTACAATGAGCAGTTCTTC. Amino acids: CASSLASGSVSSYNEQFF.

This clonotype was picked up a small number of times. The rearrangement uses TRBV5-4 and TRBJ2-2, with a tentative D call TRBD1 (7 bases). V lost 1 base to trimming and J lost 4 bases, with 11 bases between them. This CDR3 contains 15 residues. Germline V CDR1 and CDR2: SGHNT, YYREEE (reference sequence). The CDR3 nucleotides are TGTGCCAGCAGCTTGCCAGGGGGAGGCACCGGGGAGCTGTTTTTT. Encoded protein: CASSLPGGGTGELFF.

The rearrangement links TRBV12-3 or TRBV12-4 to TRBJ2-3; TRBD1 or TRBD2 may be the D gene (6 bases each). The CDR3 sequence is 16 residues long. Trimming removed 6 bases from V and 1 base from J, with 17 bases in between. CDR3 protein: CASSRSRGAGTDTQYF. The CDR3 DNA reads TGTGCCAGCAGCCGCTCGAGGGGGGCCGGCACAGATACGCAGTATTTT.

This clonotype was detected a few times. The CDR3 nucleotides are TGTGCCAGCAGCACGGGACTAGCGGGAGGCCCCATGTACAATGAGCAGTTCTTC. This gives the protein CASSTGLAGGPMYNEQFF. The rearrangement joins TRBV11-1 to TRBJ2-1; 15 positions match TRBD2. The germline V gene encodes CDR1 SGHAT and CDR2 FQDESV (reference sequence). The CDR3 spans 18 residues. J lost 4 bases, V lost 5 bases, and 9 bases had no gene match. Filled out from reference TRBV11-1 and TRBJ2-1, the complete variable domain reads EAEVAQSPRYKITEKSQAVAFWCDPISGHATLYWYRQILGQGPELLVQFQDESVVDDSQLPKDRFSAERLKGVDSTLKIQPAELGDSAMYLCASSTGLAGGPMYNEQFFGPGTRLTVL.

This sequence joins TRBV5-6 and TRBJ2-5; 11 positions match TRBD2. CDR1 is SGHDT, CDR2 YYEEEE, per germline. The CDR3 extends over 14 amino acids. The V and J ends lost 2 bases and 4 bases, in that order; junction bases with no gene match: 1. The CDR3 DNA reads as TGTGCCAGCAGCTTTACTAGCGGGGGAGAGACCCAGTACTTC. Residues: CASSFTSGGETQYF.

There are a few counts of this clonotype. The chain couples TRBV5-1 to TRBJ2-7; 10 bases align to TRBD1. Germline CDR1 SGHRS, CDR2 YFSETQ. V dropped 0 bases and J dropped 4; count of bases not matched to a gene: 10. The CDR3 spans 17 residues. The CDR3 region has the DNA TGCGCCAGCAGCTTGGGACTTACTGGACAGGGGGGGTACGAGCAGTACTTC. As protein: CASSLGLTGQGGYEQYF.

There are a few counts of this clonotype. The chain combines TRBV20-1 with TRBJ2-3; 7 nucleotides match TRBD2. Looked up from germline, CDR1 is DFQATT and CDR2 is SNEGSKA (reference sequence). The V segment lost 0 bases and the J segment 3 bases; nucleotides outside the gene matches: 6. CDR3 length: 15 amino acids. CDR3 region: CSARDGRVGTDTQYF. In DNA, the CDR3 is TGCAGTGCTAGAGATGGGAGGGTTGGAACAGATACGCAGTATTTT.

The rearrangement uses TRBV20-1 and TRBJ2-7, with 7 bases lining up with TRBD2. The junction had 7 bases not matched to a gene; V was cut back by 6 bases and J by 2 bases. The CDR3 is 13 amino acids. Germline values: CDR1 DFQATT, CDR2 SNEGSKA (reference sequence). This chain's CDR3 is CSASLAPTYEQYF. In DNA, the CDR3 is TGCAGTGCGTCACTAGCGCCAACCTACGAGCAGTACTTC.

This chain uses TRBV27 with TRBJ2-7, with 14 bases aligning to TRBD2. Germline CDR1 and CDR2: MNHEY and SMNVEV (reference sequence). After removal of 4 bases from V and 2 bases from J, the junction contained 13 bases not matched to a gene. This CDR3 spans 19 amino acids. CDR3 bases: TGTGCCAGCAGTTCTCGACTAGCGGGAGGGTTCGCTCTCCCCTACGAGCAGTACTTC. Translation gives CASSSRLAGGFALPYEQYF.

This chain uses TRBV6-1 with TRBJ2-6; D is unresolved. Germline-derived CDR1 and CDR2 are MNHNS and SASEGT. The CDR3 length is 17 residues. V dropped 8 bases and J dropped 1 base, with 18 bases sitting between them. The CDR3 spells CASSGLGLESGANVLTF. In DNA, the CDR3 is TGTGCCAGCTCTGGTCTGGGTTTGGAGTCTGGGGCCAACGTCCTGACTTTC.

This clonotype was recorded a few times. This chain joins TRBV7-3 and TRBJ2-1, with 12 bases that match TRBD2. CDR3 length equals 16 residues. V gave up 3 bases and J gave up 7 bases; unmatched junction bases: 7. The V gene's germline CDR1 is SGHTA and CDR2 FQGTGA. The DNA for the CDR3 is TGTGCCAGCAGCTTGGGAGGTACTAGCGGGAGGAATGAGCAGTTCTTC. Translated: CASSLGGTSGRNEQFF. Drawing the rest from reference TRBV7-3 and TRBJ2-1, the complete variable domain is GAGVSQTPSNKVTEKGKYVELRCDPISGHTALYWYRQSLGQGPEFLIYFQGTGAADDSGLPNDRFFAVRPEGSVSTLKIQRTERGDSAVYLCASSLGGTSGRNEQFFGPGTRLTVL.

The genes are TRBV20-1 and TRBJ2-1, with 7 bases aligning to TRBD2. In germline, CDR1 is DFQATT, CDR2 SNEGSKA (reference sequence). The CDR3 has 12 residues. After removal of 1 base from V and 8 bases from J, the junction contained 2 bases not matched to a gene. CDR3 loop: CSARGLADEQFF. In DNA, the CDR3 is TGCAGTGCTAGAGGCCTAGCGGATGAGCAGTTCTTC.

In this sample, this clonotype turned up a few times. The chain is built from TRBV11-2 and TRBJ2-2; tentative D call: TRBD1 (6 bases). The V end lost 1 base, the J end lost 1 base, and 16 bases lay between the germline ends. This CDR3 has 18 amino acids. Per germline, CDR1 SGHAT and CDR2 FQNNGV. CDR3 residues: CASSLGGPGHLNTGELFF. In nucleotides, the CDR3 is TGTGCCAGCAGCTTAGGGGGCCCGGGACACCTGAACACCGGGGAGCTGTTTTTT. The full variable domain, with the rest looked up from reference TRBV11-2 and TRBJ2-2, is EAGVAQSPRYKIIEKRQSVAFWCNPISGHATLYWYQQILGQGPKLLIQFQNNGVVDDSQLPKDRFSAERLKGVDSTLKIQPAKLEDSAVYLCASSLGGPGHLNTGELFFGEGSRLTVL.